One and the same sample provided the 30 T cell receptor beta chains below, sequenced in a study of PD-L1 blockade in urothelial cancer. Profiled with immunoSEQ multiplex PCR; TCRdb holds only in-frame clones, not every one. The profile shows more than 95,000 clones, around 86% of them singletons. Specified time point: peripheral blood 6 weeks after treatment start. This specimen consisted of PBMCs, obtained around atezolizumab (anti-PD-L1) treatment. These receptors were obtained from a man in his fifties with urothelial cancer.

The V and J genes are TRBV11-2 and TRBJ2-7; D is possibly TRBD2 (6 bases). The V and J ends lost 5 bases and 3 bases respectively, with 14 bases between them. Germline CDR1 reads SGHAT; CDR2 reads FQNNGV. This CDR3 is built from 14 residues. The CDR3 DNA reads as TGTGCCAGCAGCCCCTATGGAGGGAACTACGAGCAGTACTTC. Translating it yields CASSPYGGNYEQYF.

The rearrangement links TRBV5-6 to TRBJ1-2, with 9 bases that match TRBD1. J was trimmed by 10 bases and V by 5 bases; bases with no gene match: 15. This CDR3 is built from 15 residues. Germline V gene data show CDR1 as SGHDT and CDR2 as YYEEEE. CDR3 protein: CASRRKDRGISPYTF. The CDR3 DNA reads TGTGCCAGCAGGAGAAAAGACAGGGGGATTTCTCCCTACACCTTC.

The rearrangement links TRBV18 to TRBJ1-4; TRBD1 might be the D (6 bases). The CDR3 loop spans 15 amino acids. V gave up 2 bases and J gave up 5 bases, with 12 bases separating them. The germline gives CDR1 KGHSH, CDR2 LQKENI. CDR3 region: CASSPGKQGNEKLFF. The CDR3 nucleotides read TGTGCCAGCTCACCAGGGAAACAGGGCAATGAAAAACTGTTTTTT. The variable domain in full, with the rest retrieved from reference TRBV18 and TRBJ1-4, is NAGVMQNPRHLVRRRGQEARLRCSPMKGHSHVYWYRQLPEEGLKFMVYLQKENIIDESGMPKERFSAEFPKEGPSILRIQQVVRGDSAAYFCASSPGKQGNEKLFFGSGTQLSVL.

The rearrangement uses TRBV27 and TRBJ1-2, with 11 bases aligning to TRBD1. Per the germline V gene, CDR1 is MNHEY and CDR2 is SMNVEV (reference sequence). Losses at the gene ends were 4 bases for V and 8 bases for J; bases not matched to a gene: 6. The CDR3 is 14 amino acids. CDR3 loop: CASSSAGTGGGYTF. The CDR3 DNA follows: TGTGCCAGCAGTTCAGCCGGGACAGGGGGAGGCTACACCTTC.

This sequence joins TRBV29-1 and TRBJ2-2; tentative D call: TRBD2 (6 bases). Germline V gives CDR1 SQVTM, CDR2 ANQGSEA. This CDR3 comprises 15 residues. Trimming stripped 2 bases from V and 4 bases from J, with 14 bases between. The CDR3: CSVETGGVRTGELFF. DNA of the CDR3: TGCAGCGTTGAAACAGGAGGGGTTCGCACCGGGGAGCTGTTTTTT.

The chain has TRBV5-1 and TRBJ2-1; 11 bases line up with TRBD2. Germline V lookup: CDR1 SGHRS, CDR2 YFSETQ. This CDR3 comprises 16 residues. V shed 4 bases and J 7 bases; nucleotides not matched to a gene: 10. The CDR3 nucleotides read TGCGCCAGCAGCCCCCCTAGCGGGAGGACCCTAAATGAGCAGTTCTTC. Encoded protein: CASSPPSGRTLNEQFF. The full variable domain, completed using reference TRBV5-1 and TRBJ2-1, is KAGVTQTPRYLIKTRGQQVTLSCSPISGHRSVSWYQQTPGQGLQFLFEYFSETQRNKGNFPGRFSGRQFSNSRSEMNVSTLELGDSALYLCASSPPSGRTLNEQFFGPGTRLTVL.

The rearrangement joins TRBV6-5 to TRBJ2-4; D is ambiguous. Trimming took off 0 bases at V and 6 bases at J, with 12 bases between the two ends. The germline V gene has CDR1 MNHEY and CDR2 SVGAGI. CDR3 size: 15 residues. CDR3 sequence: CASSYSRLALNIQYF. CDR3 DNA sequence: TGTGCCAGCAGTTACTCGCGGTTGGCGCTAAACATTCAGTACTTC.

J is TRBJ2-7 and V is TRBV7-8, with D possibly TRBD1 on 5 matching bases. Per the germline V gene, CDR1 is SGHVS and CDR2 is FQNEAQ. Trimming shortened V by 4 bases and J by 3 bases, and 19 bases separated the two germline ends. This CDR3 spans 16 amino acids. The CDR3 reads CASSSSTGSYRYEQYF. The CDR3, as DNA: TGTGCCAGCAGCTCCTCCACAGGTTCTTATCGCTACGAGCAGTACTTC.

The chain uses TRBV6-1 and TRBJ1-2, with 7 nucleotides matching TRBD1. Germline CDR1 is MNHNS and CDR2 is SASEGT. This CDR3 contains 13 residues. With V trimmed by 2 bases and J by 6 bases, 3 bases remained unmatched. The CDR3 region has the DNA TGTGCCAGCAGTGAACTCGGGACAGATGGCTACACCTTC. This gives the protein CASSELGTDGYTF.

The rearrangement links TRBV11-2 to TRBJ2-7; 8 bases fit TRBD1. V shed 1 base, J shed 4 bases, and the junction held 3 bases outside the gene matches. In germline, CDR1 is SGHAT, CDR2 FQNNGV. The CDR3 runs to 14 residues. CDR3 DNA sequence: TGTGCCAGCAGCTTAGTCGGGACAGGTTACGAGCAGTACTTC. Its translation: CASSLVGTGYEQYF.

CDR3 in DNA: TGCGCCAGCAGCCTGCGGGGTTGGGGGGCTAATGAAAAACTGTTTTTT. Protein product: CASSLRGWGANEKLFF. This chain connects TRBV5-1 to TRBJ1-4, with D perhaps matching TRBD1 (5 bases). There are 16 residues in the CDR3. Trimming left V 4 bases short and J 3 bases short, with 16 bases between. Germline loops: CDR1 SGHRS, CDR2 YFSETQ.

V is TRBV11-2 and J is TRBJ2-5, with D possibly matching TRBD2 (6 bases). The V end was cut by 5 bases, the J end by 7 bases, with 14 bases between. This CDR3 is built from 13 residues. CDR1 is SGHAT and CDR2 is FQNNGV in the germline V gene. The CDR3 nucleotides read TGTGCCAGCAGCCGTCCGGGAGTAAGGACCCAGTACTTC. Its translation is CASSRPGVRTQYF.

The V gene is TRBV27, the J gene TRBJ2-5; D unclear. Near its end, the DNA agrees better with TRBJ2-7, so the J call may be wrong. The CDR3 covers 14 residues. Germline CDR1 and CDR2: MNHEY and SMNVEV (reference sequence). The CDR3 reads CASSITGFSYEQYF. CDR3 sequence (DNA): TGTGCCAGCAGTATTACGGGTTTCTCCTACGAGCAGTACTTC.

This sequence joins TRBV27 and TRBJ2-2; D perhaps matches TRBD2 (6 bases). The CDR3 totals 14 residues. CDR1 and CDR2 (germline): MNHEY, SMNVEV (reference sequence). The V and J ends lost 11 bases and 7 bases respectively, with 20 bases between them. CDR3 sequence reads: CAGPGDSRGGELFF. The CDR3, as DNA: TGTGCCGGTCCGGGGGACTCCCGGGGCGGGGAGCTGTTTTTT.

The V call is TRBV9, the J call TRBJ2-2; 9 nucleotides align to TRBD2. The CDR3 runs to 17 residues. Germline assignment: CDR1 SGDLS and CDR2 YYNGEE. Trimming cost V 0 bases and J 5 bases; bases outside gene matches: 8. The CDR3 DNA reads TGTGCCAGCAGCGTAGGGCCAAGCGGGAGGAGGACCGGGGAGCTGTTTTTT. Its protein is CASSVGPSGRRTGELFF. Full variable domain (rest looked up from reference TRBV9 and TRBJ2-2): DSGVTQTPKHLITATGQRVTLRCSPRSGDLSVYWYQQSLDQGLQFLIQYYNGEERAKGNILERFSAQQFPDLHSELNLSSLELGDSALYFCASSVGPSGRRTGELFFGEGSRLTVL.

CDR3 region: CATFRTGGADTEAFF. In nucleotides, the CDR3 is TGTGCCACCTTCCGGACAGGGGGCGCAGACACTGAAGCTTTCTTT. The chain combines TRBV27 with TRBJ1-1; 11 positions match TRBD1. The CDR3 is made up of 15 amino acids. Germline CDR1 is MNHEY and CDR2 is SMNVEV (reference sequence). V lost 10 bases and J lost 3; bases outside the gene matches: 10.

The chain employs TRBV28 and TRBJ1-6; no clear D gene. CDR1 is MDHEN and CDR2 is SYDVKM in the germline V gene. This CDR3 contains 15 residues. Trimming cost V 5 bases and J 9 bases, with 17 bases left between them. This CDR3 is CASSPDLGEGSPLHF. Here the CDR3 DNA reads TGTGCCAGCAGTCCCGACCTCGGGGAGGGTTCACCCCTCCACTTT.

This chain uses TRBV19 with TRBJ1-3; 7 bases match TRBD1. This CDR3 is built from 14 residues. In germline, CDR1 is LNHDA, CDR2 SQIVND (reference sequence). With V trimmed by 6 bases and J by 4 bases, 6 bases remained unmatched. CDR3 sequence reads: CASRTTGDGNTIYF. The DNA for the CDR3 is TGTGCCAGTAGGACCACAGGGGACGGAAACACCATATATTTT.

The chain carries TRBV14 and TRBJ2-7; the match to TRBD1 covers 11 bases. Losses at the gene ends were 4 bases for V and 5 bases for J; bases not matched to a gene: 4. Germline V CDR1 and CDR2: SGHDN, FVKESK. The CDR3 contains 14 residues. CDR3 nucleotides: TGTGCCAGCAGCCCCGGGACAGGGGGTAACGAGCAGTACTTC. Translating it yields CASSPGTGGNEQYF.

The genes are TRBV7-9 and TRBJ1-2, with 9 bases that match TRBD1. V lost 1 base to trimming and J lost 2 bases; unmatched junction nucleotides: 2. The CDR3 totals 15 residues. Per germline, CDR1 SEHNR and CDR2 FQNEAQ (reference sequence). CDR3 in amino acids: CASSLEDRGNYGYTF. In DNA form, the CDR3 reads TGTGCCAGCAGCTTAGAGGACAGGGGAAACTATGGCTACACCTTC.

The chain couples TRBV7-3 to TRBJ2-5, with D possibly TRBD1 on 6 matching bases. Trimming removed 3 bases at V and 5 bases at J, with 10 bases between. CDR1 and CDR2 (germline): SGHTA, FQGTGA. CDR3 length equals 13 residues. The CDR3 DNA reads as TGTGCCAGCAGCTTTTCCAGGGGCGAGACCCAGTACTTC. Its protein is CASSFSRGETQYF.

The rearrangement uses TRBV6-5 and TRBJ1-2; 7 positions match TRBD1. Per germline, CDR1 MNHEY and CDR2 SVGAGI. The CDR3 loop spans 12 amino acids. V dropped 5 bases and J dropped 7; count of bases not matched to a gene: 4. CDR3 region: CASSETGSGYTF. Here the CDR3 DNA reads TGTGCCAGCAGTGAGACAGGGTCTGGCTACACCTTC.

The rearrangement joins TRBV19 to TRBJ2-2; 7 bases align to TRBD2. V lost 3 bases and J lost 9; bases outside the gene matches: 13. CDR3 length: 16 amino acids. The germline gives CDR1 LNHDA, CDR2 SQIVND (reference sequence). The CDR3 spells CASSIFAGASGRELFF. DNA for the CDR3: TGTGCCAGTAGTATTTTTGCGGGAGCGTCTGGGAGGGAGCTGTTTTTT.

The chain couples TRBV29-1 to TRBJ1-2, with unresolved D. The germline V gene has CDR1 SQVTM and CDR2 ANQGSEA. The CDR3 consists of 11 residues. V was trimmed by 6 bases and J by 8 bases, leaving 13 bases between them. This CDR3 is CSVVDTHGYTF. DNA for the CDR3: TGCAGCGTCGTAGACACCCACGGCTACACCTTC.

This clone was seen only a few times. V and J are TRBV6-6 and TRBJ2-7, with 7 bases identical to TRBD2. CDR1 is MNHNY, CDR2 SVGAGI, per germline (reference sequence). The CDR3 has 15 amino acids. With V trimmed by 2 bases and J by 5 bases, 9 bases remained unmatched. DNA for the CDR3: TGTGCCAGCAGTTACGGGGGGAGGGGCCGCAACGAGCAGTACTTC. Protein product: CASSYGGRGRNEQYF.

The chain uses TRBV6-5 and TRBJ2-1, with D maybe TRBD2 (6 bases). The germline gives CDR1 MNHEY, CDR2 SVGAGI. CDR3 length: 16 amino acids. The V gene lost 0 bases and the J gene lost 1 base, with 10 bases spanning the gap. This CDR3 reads CASSYSPSVSYNEQFF. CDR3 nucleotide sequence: TGTGCCAGCAGTTACTCACCTAGCGTATCCTACAATGAGCAGTTCTTC.

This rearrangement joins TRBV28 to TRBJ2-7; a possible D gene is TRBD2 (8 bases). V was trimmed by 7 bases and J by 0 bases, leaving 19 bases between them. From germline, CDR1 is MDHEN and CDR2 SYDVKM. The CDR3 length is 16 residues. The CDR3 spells CASTGGDSRSSYEQYF. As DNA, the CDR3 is TGTGCCAGCACGGGGGGGGACAGCAGGAGCTCCTACGAGCAGTACTTC.

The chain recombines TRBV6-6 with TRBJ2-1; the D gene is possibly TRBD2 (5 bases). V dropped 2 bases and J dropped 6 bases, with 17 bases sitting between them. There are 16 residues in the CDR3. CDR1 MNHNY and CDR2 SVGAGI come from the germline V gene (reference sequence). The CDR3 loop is CASSYPAAGLANEQFF. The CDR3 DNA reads TGTGCCAGCAGTTACCCCGCCGCCGGGCTAGCCAATGAGCAGTTCTTC.

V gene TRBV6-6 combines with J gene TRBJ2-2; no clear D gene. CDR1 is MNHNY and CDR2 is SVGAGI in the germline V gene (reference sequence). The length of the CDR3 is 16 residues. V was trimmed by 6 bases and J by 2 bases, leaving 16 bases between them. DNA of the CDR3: TGTGCCAGCAGAACCACTACTACCCAAAACACCGGGGAGCTGTTTTTT. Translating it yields CASRTTTTQNTGELFF.

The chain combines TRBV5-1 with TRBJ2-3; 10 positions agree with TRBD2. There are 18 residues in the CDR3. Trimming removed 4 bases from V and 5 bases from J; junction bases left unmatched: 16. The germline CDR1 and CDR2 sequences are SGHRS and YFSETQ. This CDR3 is CASSPRVLAGELGDTQYF. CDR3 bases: TGCGCCAGCAGCCCGCGGGTGCTAGCGGGAGAATTGGGAGATACGCAGTATTTT.